This T cell receptor (beta chain) was profiled in a study of T cell repertoires in cytomegalovirus infection (dated by TCRdb to about 2019). In terms of the full investigation: Donor HLA type was relevant to the analysis, because carriage of CMV infection together with the matching HLA type was indicated by public TCR beta signatures. Broad study findings and their caveats: In both this cohort and an independent roughly 350-donor cohort, the cumulative frequency of public TCR beta family members distinguished carriers of CMV infection plus the relevant HLA type. The ex vivo response was dominated by HLA-C-restricted CMV-specific TCR beta clonotypes, which also provided the single most frequent clonotype in two of eight donors.

Sequencing was performed on an Illumina HiSeq 1500. TCRdb ran its own pipeline on the public reads, namely fastp trimming at Q25 and MiXCR clone calling, and kept in-frame beta chains. Each entry merges the rows of one CDR3 protein and shows their most common DNA and genes. This sample gives roughly 230,000 distinct CDR3 sequences in total; over 15% of them show up just once. Together, the top ten hold less than 50% of the sample. Per the germline V gene, SGHTA is the CDR1 and FQGNSA is the CDR2. The CDR3 contains 14 residues, cysteine and phenylalanine counted. Of all the DNA, just the CDR3 is kept, 42 bases in frame from base 1. This clonotype was recorded at least ten times. Its antigen is unknown. At one end the junction does not follow the germline gene, possibly because of a read error.

The sample consisted of CD8+ T cells from PBMCs. Recombination linked TRBV7-2 to TRBJ2-7; the D gene is possibly TRBD2, with 7 bases matching. The receptor was isolated from a human donor in good health (CMV status not recorded). Some clones in this sample may be carry-over from other donors' samples. The DNA sequence reads TGTGCCAGCAGCTTGTGGGGGGGCTCCGACGAGCAGTACTTC. The resulting protein is CASSLWGGSDEQYF.